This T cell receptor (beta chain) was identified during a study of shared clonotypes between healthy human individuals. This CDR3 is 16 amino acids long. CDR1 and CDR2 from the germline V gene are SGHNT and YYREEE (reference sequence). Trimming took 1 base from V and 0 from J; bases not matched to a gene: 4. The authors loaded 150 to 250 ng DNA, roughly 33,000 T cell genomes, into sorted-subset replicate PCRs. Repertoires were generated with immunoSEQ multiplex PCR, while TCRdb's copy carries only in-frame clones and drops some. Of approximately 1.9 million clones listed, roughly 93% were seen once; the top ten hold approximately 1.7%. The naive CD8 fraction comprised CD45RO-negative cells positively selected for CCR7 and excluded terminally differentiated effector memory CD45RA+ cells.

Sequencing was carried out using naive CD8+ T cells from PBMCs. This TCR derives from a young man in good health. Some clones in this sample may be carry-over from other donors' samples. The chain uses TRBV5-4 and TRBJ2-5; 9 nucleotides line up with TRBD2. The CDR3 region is CASSLKREVYQETQYF. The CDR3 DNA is TGTGCCAGCAGCTTGAAGCGGGAGGTGTACCAAGAGACCCAGTACTTC.